Following are 7 T cell receptor beta chains from one sample sequenced in a study of T cell repertoires in cytomegalovirus infection. What these receptors recognize is not known. TCRdb re-called the reads through MiXCR, storing one row per CDR3 protein. The data show about 920,000 distinct CDR3 sequences, approximately 30% seen once. Sample: cultured CD8+ T cells from PBMCs, taken from culture after CMV antigen stimulation. All receptors derive from a human donor in good health (CMV status not recorded). Some clones in this sample may be carry-over from other donors' samples.

This clonotype was recorded a few times. The chain has TRBV5-4 and TRBJ2-3; TRBD1 or TRBD2 may be the D gene (6 bases each). In germline, CDR1 is SGHNT, CDR2 YYREEE (reference sequence). There are 17 residues in the CDR3. The V end was cut by 0 bases, the J end by 5 bases, with 19 bases between. The chain's CDR3 is CASSLAGETRGEDTQYF. CDR3 nucleotides: TGTGCCAGCAGCTTGGCCGGGGAGACAAGGGGGGAAGATACGCAGTATTTT.

This sequence joins TRBV27 and TRBJ2-2, with TRBD2 matching 8 bases. This CDR3 region has 12 residues. The V segment lost 11 bases and the J segment 7 bases; nucleotides outside the gene matches: 6. From germline, CDR1 is MNHEY and CDR2 SMNVEV (reference sequence). Here the CDR3 DNA reads TGTGCCGTCGGGAGGGCCGTCGGGGAGCTGTTTTTT. This encodes CAVGRAVGELFF.

On this clonotype: Its ends do not fully match the called genes, so a read error is possible. This chain joins TRBV7-6 and TRBJ2-1; D call uncertain. CDR3 length: 14 amino acids. Germline CDR1 reads SGHVS; CDR2 reads FNYEAQ. The CDR3 nucleotides read TGTGCCAGCTGCTTGAACGCGCTAGGGAATGAGCAGTTCTTC. Protein product: CASCLNALGNEQFF.

The sample holds many counts of this clonotype. V and J are TRBV7-2 and TRBJ2-7, with 9 bases identical to TRBD2. The junction had 7 bases not matched to a gene; V was cut back by 5 bases and J by 2 bases. Per germline, CDR1 SGHTA and CDR2 FQGNSA. The CDR3 is 15 amino acids. CDR3 sequence (DNA): TGTGCCAGCAGCCCAGCGGGCGGGGGGGCCTACGAGCAGTACGTC. Its translation: CASSPAGGGAYEQYV.

This chain joins TRBV7-9 and TRBJ2-3, with 8 bases identical to TRBD2. V lost 1 base and J lost 0; bases outside the gene matches: 6. This CDR3 is 17 amino acids long. The germline gives CDR1 SEHNR, CDR2 FQNEAQ (reference sequence). Here the CDR3 reads CASSLEFSGDSTDTQYF. Written as DNA, the CDR3 is TGTGCCAGCAGCTTAGAGTTTAGCGGGGATAGCACAGATACGCAGTATTTT.

J is TRBJ1-6 and V is TRBV20-1, with D hard to call. CDR1 DFQATT and CDR2 SNEGSKA come from the germline V gene (reference sequence). Trimming shortened V by 6 bases and J by 0 bases, and 18 bases separated the two germline ends. CDR3 length equals 17 residues. CDR3 protein: CSAQDGIKSSYNSPLHF. The CDR3 bases are TGCAGTGCCCAGGACGGGATAAAGAGCTCCTATAATTCACCCCTCCACTTT.

The sample holds a few counts of this clonotype. The DNA for the CDR3 is TGTGCCAGCAGCCCAGGACTAGCGGGGGCCCTCACCGGGGAGCTGTTTTTT. Translating gives CASSPGLAGALTGELFF. The rearrangement joins TRBV11-3 to TRBJ2-2; 13 positions agree with TRBD2. The J segment lost 4 bases and the V segment lost 5 bases, leaving 7 bases of the junction unmatched. The CDR3 is 17 residues long. The germline CDR1 and CDR2 sequences are SGHNT and YENEEA.